The rows below give T cell receptor beta chains drawn from one sample of a study of blood T cell repertoires in COVID-19. The method was immunoSEQ multiplex PCR; TCRdb's version includes in-frame clones alone and lacks a portion of them. The sample has 250,000 or so clones, 88% seen once. The sample was peripheral blood. The receptors were gathered from a woman aged 55-69 years with acute or convalescent COVID-19. The CDR3 runs from the conserved cysteine through the conserved F or W. A D gene is named only where the DNA matches it firmly. Rows give clone size only sometimes, using once, few, many, or a class for an expanded clone.

V gene	J gene	clone size	D gene	CDR3 protein	CDR3 DNA
TRBV15	TRBJ1-5	NA	NA	CATRKGAGFSNQPQHF	TGTGCCACCAGGAAGGGCGCGGGGTTTAGCAATCAGCCCCAGCATTTT
TRBV6-2/TRBV6-3	TRBJ1-4	NA	NA	CASSYPLGGANEKLFF	TGTGCCAGCAGTTACCCCCTGGGGGGGGCTAATGAAAAACTGTTTTTT
TRBV20-1	TRBJ2-3	NA	NA	CSAPGADTQYF	TGCAGTGCTCCAGGGGCAGATACGCAGTATTTT
TRBV24-1	TRBJ2-1	NA	NA	CATSDLPWGRVGEQFF	TGTGCCACCAGTGATTTACCGTGGGGCAGGGTCGGTGAGCAGTTCTTC
TRBV18	TRBJ1-1	NA	NA	CASSLPRFTEAFF	TGTGCCAGCTCACTCCCTCGGTTCACTGAAGCTTTCTTT
TRBV5-1	TRBJ2-1	NA	NA	CASRLQVFQFF	TGCGCCAGCAGACTGCAGGTTTTTCAGTTCTTC
TRBV11-3	TRBJ2-1	NA	NA	CASSFRGRIGDNEQFF	TGTGCCAGCAGCTTCCGGGGGAGGATTGGGGATAATGAGCAGTTCTTC
TRBV5-1	TRBJ1-2	NA	TRBD1	CASSVGQGGGYGYTF	TGCGCCAGCAGCGTGGGACAGGGAGGCGGCTATGGCTACACCTTC
TRBV20-1	TRBJ2-1	NA	NA	CSARTTGKQFF	TGCAGTGCTAGAACAACAGGGAAGCAGTTCTTC
TRBV11-3	TRBJ1-1	NA	NA	CASSLDGSGKAFF	TGTGCCAGCAGCTTAGATGGTAGCGGAAAAGCTTTCTTT
TRBV25-1	TRBJ2-2	NA	TRBD2	CASSKTGGTTGELFF	TGTGCCAGCAGTAAAACGGGAGGGACAACCGGGGAGCTGTTTTTT
TRBV19	TRBJ1-6	few	NA	CASCRSGQNNSPLHF	TGTGCCAGTTGTCGGAGCGGACAGAATAATTCACCCCTCCACTTT
TRBV7-8	TRBJ1-4	few	NA	CASSRQGHEKLFF	TGTGCCAGCAGCAGGCAGGGCCATGAAAAACTGTTTTTT
TRBV9	TRBJ1-2	once	TRBD1	CASSARTGNYGYTF	TGTGCCAGCAGCGCCCGGACAGGGAACTATGGCTACACCTTC
TRBV13	TRBJ2-7	NA	TRBD2	CASSQIAGATSHEQYF	TGTGCCAGCAGCCAAATAGCGGGGGCTACCTCCCACGAGCAGTACTTC
TRBV6-1	TRBJ1-5	NA	NA	CASSGGRASYSNQPQHF	TGTGCCAGCAGTGGGGGCAGAGCCTCTTATAGCAATCAGCCCCAGCATTTT
TRBV7-6	TRBJ2-1	once	TRBD2	CASSTGREGRMNEQFF	TGTGCCAGCAGTACCGGACGGGAGGGCCGTATGAATGAGCAGTTCTTC
TRBV12-3/TRBV12-4	TRBJ1-2	NA	NA	CASSRGFRDGYTF	TGTGCCAGCAGCAGAGGGTTCCGAGATGGCTACACCTTC
TRBV5-6	TRBJ2-7	NA	NA	CASSLQTERGTYEQYF	TGTGCCAGCAGCCTACAGACAGAGAGGGGGACCTACGAGCAGTACTTC
TRBV3-1/TRBV3-2	TRBJ2-1	NA	NA	CASSQRPRGDEQFF	TGTGCCAGCAGCCAACGACCTCGCGGGGATGAGCAGTTCTTC
TRBV7-8	TRBJ1-5	NA	TRBD1	CASSARTGANQPQHF	TGTGCCAGCAGCGCCCGTACAGGGGCCAATCAGCCCCAGCATTTT
TRBV19	TRBJ2-1	NA	TRBD1	CASSIDPDRGNEQFF	TGTGCCAGTAGTATAGATCCCGACAGGGGAAATGAGCAGTTCTTC
TRBV9	TRBJ2-3	NA	NA	CASSGGGRDTQYF	TGTGCCAGCAGCGGGGGCGGCCGGGATACGCAGTATTTT
TRBV7-2	TRBJ1-5	few	NA	CASSLEVGGPQHF	TGTGCCAGCAGCTTAGAAGTTGGCGGGCCCCAGCATTTT
TRBV12-5	TRBJ1-5	NA	NA	CASGSLTGQPQHF	TGTGCTAGTGGCTCTTTGACGGGTCAGCCCCAGCATTTT
TRBV2	TRBJ2-5	NA	NA	CASSEGKLVAQYF	TGTGCCAGCAGTGAAGGGAAACTAGTGGCCCAGTACTTC
TRBV30	TRBJ2-1	NA	NA	CAWSVHRLPSYNEQFF	TGTGCCTGGAGTGTACACCGACTCCCCTCCTACAATGAGCAGTTCTTC
TRBV19	TRBJ1-2	NA	TRBD1	CASRATGGGGGYTF	TGTGCCAGCCGTGCTACAGGGGGCGGTGGTGGCTACACCTTC
TRBV7-2	TRBJ2-5	NA	NA	CASTRTEGHKRETQYF	TGTGCCAGCACCCGGACCGAAGGACACAAAAGAGAGACCCAGTACTTC
TRBV5-1	TRBJ1-1	NA	NA	CASRRTGQPIEAFF	TGCGCCAGCAGACGAACTGGACAGCCGATTGAAGCTTTCTTT
TRBV7-9	TRBJ1-1	NA	TRBD1	CASSLRDSGNTEAFF	TGTGCCAGCAGCTTACGGGACAGCGGGAACACTGAAGCTTTCTTT
TRBV5-6	TRBJ2-1	NA	TRBD1	CASSRGTGGFYNEQFF	TGTGCCAGCAGCCGGGGGACAGGGGGTTTCTACAATGAGCAGTTCTTC
TRBV11-3	TRBJ2-5	NA	TRBD2	CASSRGGLTQETQYF	TGTGCCAGCAGCCGGGGGGGCCTGACGCAAGAGACCCAGTACTTC
TRBV6-5	TRBJ2-2	NA	NA	CASSTGRSTGELFF	TGTGCCAGCAGTACAGGACGGTCCACCGGGGAGCTGTTTTTT
TRBV7-9	TRBJ2-5	NA	TRBD1	CASSSTGTGEWETQYF	TGTGCCAGCAGCTCAACCGGGACAGGGGAGTGGGAGACCCAGTACTTC
TRBV7-9	TRBJ1-4	NA	NA	CASSPGLSTNEKLFF	TGTGCCAGCAGCCCCGGACTCTCAACTAATGAAAAACTGTTTTTT
TRBV18	TRBJ2-2	NA	NA	CASSPLENTGELFF	TGTGCCAGCTCACCACTAGAGAACACCGGGGAGCTGTTTTTT
TRBV10-3	TRBJ1-1	NA	NA	CAISERGTNTEAFF	TGTGCCATCAGTGAAAGAGGTACGAACACTGAAGCTTTCTTT
TRBV11-2	TRBJ1-1	NA	TRBD1	CASSFATGSTEAFF	TGTGCCAGCAGCTTCGCGACAGGGAGCACTGAAGCTTTCTTT
TRBV2	TRBJ1-4	NA	NA	CASTTRQTTNEKLFF	TGTGCCAGCACTACTAGACAAACAACTAATGAAAAACTGTTTTTT
TRBV6-2/TRBV6-3	TRBJ1-2	NA	TRBD1	CASSSTGVYGYTF	TGTGCCAGCAGCTCCACAGGGGTTTATGGCTACACCTTC
TRBV5-1	TRBJ1-3	NA	NA	CASSLHQRSGNTIYF	TGCGCCAGCAGCCTTCACCAGCGCTCTGGAAACACCATATATTTT
TRBV9	TRBJ1-2	few	NA	CASSVASRADLDGYTF	TGTGCCAGCAGCGTAGCTTCCAGGGCTGACTTGGATGGCTACACCTTC
TRBV19	TRBJ1-1	NA	NA	CASSKGGGRNTEAFF	TGTGCCAGTAGTAAAGGGGGGGGAAGGAACACTGAAGCTTTCTTT
TRBV7-9	TRBJ2-7	NA	TRBD1	CASSPPLTGYGEQYF	TGTGCCAGCAGCCCCCCCCTGACAGGGTACGGCGAGCAGTACTTC